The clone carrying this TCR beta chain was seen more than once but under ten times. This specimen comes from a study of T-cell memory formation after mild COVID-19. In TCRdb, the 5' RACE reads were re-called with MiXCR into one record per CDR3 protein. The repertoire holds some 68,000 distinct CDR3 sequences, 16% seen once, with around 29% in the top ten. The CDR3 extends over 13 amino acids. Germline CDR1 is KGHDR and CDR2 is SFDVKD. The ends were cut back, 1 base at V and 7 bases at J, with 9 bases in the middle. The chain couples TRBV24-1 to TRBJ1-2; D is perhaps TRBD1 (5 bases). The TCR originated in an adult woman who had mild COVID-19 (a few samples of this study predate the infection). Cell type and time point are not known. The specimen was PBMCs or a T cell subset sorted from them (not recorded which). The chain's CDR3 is CATSDFRGVGYTF. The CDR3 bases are TGTGCCACCAGTGATTTTCGGGGCGTTGGCTACACCTTC.